This T cell receptor (beta chain) appears in the sequencing data of a study of tumor-infiltrating lymphocytes in primary liver carcinoma. TCR beta cDNA was prepared out of roughly 0.5 ug total RNA by means of a constant-region primer. Construction of TCR beta libraries relied on three successive nested multiplex PCR rounds employing slightly modified ARM-PCR. Two initial PCR rounds of 10 to 11 cycles each paired TRBV1-TRBV30 forward primers with a C-beta reverse primer. A single record per CDR3 protein comes from TCRdb applying MiXCR to the multiplex PCR reads. The sample comprises over 250,000 distinct CDR3 sequences, about 50% of which are singletons, and about a sixth rests with the top ten. It was unsorted whole blood that yielded blood RNA, and germline DNA was also extracted. Germline CDR1 reads MNHEY; CDR2 reads SVGAGI. The length of the CDR3 is 11 residues. The V end was cut by 10 bases, the J end by 9 bases, with 14 bases between.

This TCR derives from a woman in her 30s with primary liver carcinoma and hepatitis B virus infection. The chain combines TRBV6-5 with TRBJ2-3; D remains unclear. The sequencing input was peripheral blood. The chain's CDR3 is CATCSYDTQYF. CDR3 nucleotide sequence: TGTGCCACCTGCAGTTACGACACGCAGTATTTT.